The sequence of this T cell receptor (beta chain) was determined in a study of shared clonotypes between healthy human individuals. V shed 5 bases, J shed 8 bases, and the junction held 14 bases outside the gene matches. Germline V CDR1 and CDR2: SGHTA, FQGTGA. The CDR3 is 15 residues long. General study points: Across several donors, naive CD4 shared around 5.3%, naive CD8 more than 3%, memory CD4 roughly 2.5%, memory CD8 around 0.36%.

The table came from immunoSEQ multiplex PCR; TCRdb's copy has only in-frame clones and leaves some out. The sample holds 950,000 to 1,100,000 clones; about 80% are singletons and the top ten take roughly 1.4%. Note on this clone: Its antigen is not known.

The sequenced sample consisted of memory CD4+ T cells sorted from blood. Subset noted: CD45RA-negative fraction. This chain joins TRBV7-3 and TRBJ1-2; 7 nucleotides line up with TRBD1. The TCR comes from a man younger than 35 in good health. CDR3 DNA sequence: TGTGCCAGCAGCCCGACCGCTAATGGACAGGCCGGCTACACCTTC. Translated: CASSPTANGQAGYTF.